The following is a T cell receptor beta chain sequence with its context. Ten or more counts support this clonotype. Its antigen remains unidentified. Base qualities are missing; no much larger clone stands one base away. The data were obtained in a study of neurological immune-mediated disorders (dated by TCRdb to between 2019 and 2020). About the full investigation: Peripheral blood TCR-beta repertoires from patients with HTLV-I-associated myelopathy (HAM/TSP), patients with multiple sclerosis, and healthy controls were compared in the study using UMI-based sequencing. The cohort comprised 68 subjects: roughly 15 HAM/TSP patients, some 34 multiple sclerosis patients and 20 or so healthy controls. Alongside PBMC samples, the set of 106 TCR-beta libraries contained longitudinal samples, technical triplicates, and paired CD4+ and CD8+ T-cell subsets that had been sorted.

cDNA was synthesized by template-switch 5'RACE using a primer carrying a 10-nucleotide random unique molecular identifier by which each TCR transcript was tagged. Each sequencing run produced over 160 million TCR-beta sequences covering 15-18 subjects. Total RNA was extracted with the RNeasy kit. The KAPA Real-time Library Amplification kit was used to amplify TCR-beta VDJ regions with primers for the TCR constant region and the 5'RACE anchor. Sample indexes and Illumina adaptors were added in a first PCR, and a second PCR then increased library yield. The roughly 650 bp TCR product was size-selected on a 2% E-gel SizeSelection system after Ampure bead purification. Before pooling, library quality was checked on a Bioanalyzer, concentration was measured with Qubit, and libraries were quantified with the Kapa Library Quantification kit. Paired-end 2 x 150 bp sequencing of the libraries was performed on an Illumina HiSeq 2500. To increase sequence diversity, about 25-31% phiX was spiked into each library pool. The source study handled its data this way. Quality-filtered reads were processed with the UMI-based MiGEC pipeline, which removed over 75% of raw TCR sequences during error correction. IMGT germline references were used for aligning VDJ genes, and each clonotype was defined as a unique CDR3 amino acid sequence together with its V-J genes. Clonal expansion, Shannon diversity and CDR3 relatedness were evaluated with VDJtools (CalcPairwiseDistances, ClusterSamples), while phylogenetic trees were built in CLCbio workbench. A clone was classed as expanded if it had 8 or more unique UMIs, a cutoff based on coefficient-of-variation modelling across technical triplicates. Using fastp trimming at Q25 and MiXCR clonotype assembly, TCRdb reanalyzed the public sequencing data and kept in-frame beta chains. Rows matching on CDR3 protein sequence are summarized as one entry with the most common DNA and genes. These V and J calls derive from TCRdb rather than the authors' analysis. Present in this sample are about 38,000 distinct CDR3 sequences, roughly 5% of which were seen just once. Approximately 9.1% of the sample comes from the top ten.

Overall study results and their limits: Across subjects, expanded clones never shared an identical CDR3 amino acid sequence, which suggests that the TCR-beta repertoires in every group were private. TCR clonal expansion was greatest in HAM/TSP patients and smallest in MS patients, who ranked below even healthy controls.

Based on the germline V gene (reference sequence), the CDR1 and CDR2 sequences are LNHDA and SQIVND. Trimming takes 7 bases off V and 5 bases off J; junction bases not matched to a gene: 11. Taken from cysteine to phenylalanine, the CDR3 has 15 residues. The read is trimmed to its CDR3 DNA, 45 bases read in frame from base 1. Blood bank volunteers in Maryland, USA served as the healthy controls. Sorted-subset TCR libraries were prepared from about 1 million sorted CD4+ or CD8+ T cells. PBMCs were separated from peripheral blood using Ficoll-Hypaque density gradient centrifugation and then cryopreserved in liquid nitrogen. The study also sequenced paired sorted CD4+ and CD8+ subsets from healthy controls, HAM/TSP patients and MS patients.

This chain is built from TRBV19 and TRBJ1-5, with 7 junctional bases fitting TRBD1. This sequence originates from a man younger than 35 in good health. The sequenced material came from CD4+ T cells from blood. The CDR3 corresponds to CASNRGEQGYQPQHF. The bases are TGTGCCAGTAATAGAGGGGAACAGGGGTATCAGCCCCAGCATTTT.